This is a list of T cell receptor beta chains from one sample in a study of blood T cell repertoires in COVID-19. Clones were read by immunoSEQ multiplex PCR, and TCRdb kept only the in-frame ones, dropping some. Of under 200,000 clones in the sample, more than 75% were seen once. The sequenced sample was peripheral blood. The receptor source for this set is a man in his forties with active or convalescent COVID-19. The CDR3 runs from the conserved cysteine through the conserved F or W. Each record gives: CDR3 protein, CDR3 DNA, V gene, D gene, J gene, clone size. D genes are given only for firm matches. Expanded clones are given a class, and other clones once, few, many or no size at all.

CASSLRSGNTIYF,TGTGCCAGCAGCCTCCGCTCTGGAAACACCATATATTTT,TRBV12-3/TRBV12-4,-,TRBJ1-3,-
CASSLSPLAGLNTGELFF,TGTGCCAGCAGCTTAAGTCCGCTAGCGGGTTTGAACACCGGGGAGCTGTTTTTT,TRBV7-2,TRBD2,TRBJ2-2,-
CASSRTTSGDTYEQYF,TGCGCCAGCAGCCGAACGACTAGCGGGGATACCTACGAGCAGTACTTC,TRBV4-1,TRBD2,TRBJ2-7,-
CASSFTLAADTQYF,TGTGCCAGCAGCTTCACACTAGCGGCAGATACGCAGTATTTT,TRBV9,TRBD2,TRBJ2-3,-
CASRILAEDTEAFF,TGTGCCAGCCGAATCTTGGCGGAGGACACTGAAGCTTTCTTT,TRBV6-5,-,TRBJ1-1,-
CASSVGVGQSYEQYF,TGTGCCAGCAGCGTAGGGGTCGGACAGTCCTACGAGCAGTACTTC,TRBV9,-,TRBJ2-7,-
CASSGPGQSNQPQHF,TGTGCCAGCAGTGGGCCGGGACAGTCCAATCAGCCCCAGCATTTT,TRBV2,TRBD1,TRBJ1-5,-
CASSLAGGGLNIQYF,TGTGCCAGCAGCTTAGCGGGGGGCGGGTTAAACATTCAGTACTTC,TRBV11-2,-,TRBJ2-4,-
CASSGIQAGGPADTQYF,TGCGCCAGCAGCGGGATACAAGCGGGAGGGCCTGCAGATACGCAGTATTTT,TRBV5-1,TRBD2,TRBJ2-3,once
CASSIGQGYGYTF,TGTGCCAGTAGTATAGGACAGGGTTATGGCTACACCTTC,TRBV19,TRBD1,TRBJ1-2,-
CASSQGLGTGGNEQFF,TGCGCCAGCAGCCAAGGTCTGGGGACAGGGGGAAATGAGCAGTTCTTC,TRBV4-1,TRBD1,TRBJ2-1,-
CASRRGQGLSDTQYF,TGTGCCAGCAGACGGGGACAGGGGCTCTCAGATACGCAGTATTTT,TRBV6-5,TRBD1,TRBJ2-3,-
CASLRTDYNEQFF,TGTGCCAGCCTCAGGACAGATTACAATGAGCAGTTCTTC,TRBV25-1,-,TRBJ2-1,-
CASSRGTGGAYEQYF,TGCGCCAGCAGCAGAGGGACAGGTGGGGCCTACGAGCAGTACTTC,TRBV5-1,TRBD1,TRBJ2-7,once
CSVASAGNTIYF,TGCAGCGTCGCCTCGGCTGGAAACACCATATATTTT,TRBV29-1,-,TRBJ1-3,-
CAWSGIGGNQPQHF,TGTGCCTGGAGTGGGATAGGAGGCAATCAGCCCCAGCATTTT,TRBV30,-,TRBJ1-5,-
CASSLGGHEKLFF,TGTGCCAGCAGCTTAGGAGGTCATGAAAAACTGTTTTTT,TRBV11-2,-,TRBJ1-4,-
CASSIWDRSQEQYF,TGTGCCAGTAGTATATGGGACAGGTCCCAGGAGCAGTACTTC,TRBV19,TRBD1,TRBJ2-7,-
CASSLVGGSLGNYNEQFF,TGCGCCAGCAGCTTGGTAGGCGGGTCCCTAGGTAACTACAATGAGCAGTTCTTC,TRBV5-1,-,TRBJ2-1,-
CASSAGTGVNTEAFF,TGCGCCAGCAGCGCCGGGACAGGGGTGAACACTGAAGCTTTCTTT,TRBV5-1,TRBD1,TRBJ1-1,-
CASSWAGYEQYF,TGTGCCAGCAGTTGGGCGGGCTACGAGCAGTACTTC,TRBV12-3/TRBV12-4,-,TRBJ2-7,-
CASSQVTTSRNSPLHF,TGTGCCAGCAGCCAAGTCACGACATCGAGAAATTCACCCCTCCACTTT,TRBV3-1/TRBV3-2,-,TRBJ1-6,-
CASSLDTGDVTDTQYF,TGCGCCAGCAGCTTGGACACAGGGGATGTCACAGATACGCAGTATTTT,TRBV5-1,TRBD1,TRBJ2-3,-
CASSELQVDTDTQYF,TGTGCCAGCAGTGAACTACAGGTTGACACAGATACGCAGTATTTT,TRBV2,-,TRBJ2-3,-
CASRPIPSGISSYNEQFF,TGTGCCAGCAGGCCAATTCCTAGCGGGATAAGCTCCTACAATGAGCAGTTCTTC,TRBV28,TRBD2,TRBJ2-1,-
CASSPLATDQETQYF,TGTGCCAGCAGCCCCCTCGCGACAGACCAAGAGACCCAGTACTTC,TRBV7-6,-,TRBJ2-5,-
CASSPLGTKNIQYF,TGTGCCAGCAGTCCCCTAGGTACCAAGAACATTCAGTACTTC,TRBV6-5,-,TRBJ2-4,-
CASSLRVTGSNQPQHF,TGTGCCAGCAGTTTACGTGTGACAGGGAGCAATCAGCCCCAGCATTTT,TRBV27,TRBD1,TRBJ1-5,-
CASSLGLATYEQYF,TGCGCCAGCAGCTTGGGACTAGCGACCTACGAGCAGTACTTC,TRBV5-1,TRBD2,TRBJ2-7,-
CASSQGSLSLYF,TGTGCCAGCAGCCAAGGGTCGTTAAGCTTGTACTTC,TRBV3-1/TRBV3-2,-,TRBJ2-7,-
CASSFSTSRGNTDTQYF,TGTGCCAGCAGCTTTTCGACTAGCCGGGGAAACACAGATACGCAGTATTTT,TRBV5-6,TRBD2,TRBJ2-3,-
CASSPSQGSGANVLTF,TGTGCCAGCTCACCCTCGCAGGGCTCTGGGGCCAACGTCCTGACTTTC,TRBV18,-,TRBJ2-6,-
CASSDGIAGGDTQYF,TGTGCCAGCAGTGACGGGATAGCGGGAGGAGATACGCAGTATTTT,TRBV6-4,TRBD2,TRBJ2-3,-
CASSARQGARNTEAFF,TGCGCCAGCAGCGCAAGACAGGGGGCTAGGAACACTGAAGCTTTCTTT,TRBV5-1,TRBD1,TRBJ1-1,-
CASSPPPGDEKLFF,TGTGCCAGCTCACCACCCCCGGGGGATGAAAAACTGTTTTTT,TRBV18,-,TRBJ1-4,-
CASSLGGDGNQPQHF,TGTGCCAGCAGTTTAGGAGGGGATGGCAATCAGCCCCAGCATTTT,TRBV28,-,TRBJ1-5,-
CASSQTNTGELFF,TGTGCCAGCAGCCAAACAAACACCGGGGAGCTGTTTTTT,TRBV3-1/TRBV3-2,-,TRBJ2-2,few